What follows are 27 T cell receptor beta chains derived from one specimen sequenced in a study of T cells in Graves' hyperthyroidism and ophthalmopathy. The source material, RNA transcripts, was used to amplify TCR beta CDR3 regions. First-round RT-PCR targeting the TCR CDR3 was performed with the HTBI primer set. TCRdb redid the calling of the multiplex PCR reads with MiXCR, one entry per CDR3 protein. The sample has some 550,000 distinct CDR3 sequences; approximately 15% are singletons. The sequencing input was blood. These receptors were taken from a woman aged 40 to 50 with Graves' ophthalmopathy.

The rearrangement joins TRBV9 to TRBJ1-5; possible D gene TRBD1, 6 bases. The germline V gene has CDR1 SGDLS and CDR2 YYNGEE. This CDR3 contains 15 residues. Between the trimmed V and J ends, which lost 2 bases and 4 bases, there was a span of 13 bases. As DNA, the CDR3 is TGTGCCAGCAGCGTTTCAGGGGAGTTGAATCAGCCCCAGCATTTT. Encoded protein: CASSVSGELNQPQHF.

This clonotype was seen repeatedly, ten times or more. The CDR3 loop is CASSDSGGPQEAFF. In DNA, the CDR3 is TGTGCCAGCAGTGACTCAGGGGGCCCGCAAGAAGCTTTCTTT. This chain links TRBV6-1 with TRBJ1-1; 8 bases are a match to TRBD1. CDR1 and CDR2 (germline): MNHNS, SASEGT. The CDR3 contains 14 residues. V lost 3 bases and J lost 8; bases outside the gene matches: 8.

Only a few counts were recorded for this clonotype. One end of the junction varies from germline; a read error may be responsible. This chain links TRBV6-5 with TRBJ1-6; D might be TRBD1 (5 bases). Per the germline V gene, CDR1 is MNHEY and CDR2 is SVGAGI. This CDR3 region has 17 residues. CDR3 region: CAGSYGQGLRVNSPLHF. The CDR3, as DNA: TGTGCCGGCAGTTACGGACAAGGGTTGAGGGTTAATTCACCCCTCCACTTT.

Details on this clonotype: Being one base from a much bigger clone, this may be a read error. The rearrangement links TRBV2 to TRBJ2-1; TRBD1 or TRBD2 may be the D gene (5 bases each). The DNA end lines up better with TRBJ2-7; the J call may be wrong. The CDR3 covers 13 residues. Germline loops: CDR1 SNHLY, CDR2 FYNNEI. The CDR3 loop is CASWTEGRNEQYF. The CDR3 DNA sequence: TGTGCCAGCTGGACTGAGGGACGCAATGAGCAGTACTTC.

This clonotype was seen many times. The chain employs TRBV12-3 or TRBV12-4 and TRBJ2-3; 13 bases are shared with TRBD2. The CDR3 runs 18 residues. V dropped 0 bases and J dropped 5; count of bases not matched to a gene: 8. The CDR3 loop is CASSLAPGLAGAKDTQYF. CDR3 coding DNA: TGTGCCAGCAGTTTAGCCCCCGGACTAGCGGGAGCTAAAGATACGCAGTATTTT.

At least ten counts were recorded for this clonotype. The chain carries TRBV28 and TRBJ1-6; 8 bases line up with TRBD1. The CDR3 consists of 16 residues. Trimming cost V 6 bases and J 10 bases; bases outside gene matches: 14. Per the germline V gene, CDR1 is MDHEN and CDR2 is SYDVKM. The DNA for the CDR3 is TGTGCCAGCAGACCACGTGCCAGGGGGCGCGTGTCACCCCTCCACTTT. Its protein product is CASRPRARGRVSPLHF.

This clonotype was recorded at least ten times. The chain couples TRBV2 to TRBJ1-3, with D tentatively TRBD1 (5 bases). This CDR3 has 15 amino acids. Trimming took off 0 bases at V and 4 bases at J, with 10 bases between the two ends. Germline CDR1 and CDR2: SNHLY and FYNNEI. The CDR3, as DNA: TGTGCCAGCAGTGAAGCTGGGGCCCGGGGAAACACCATATATTTT. Translation gives CASSEAGARGNTIYF.

This clonotype was recorded many times. The chain carries TRBV7-3 and TRBJ2-1; D remains unclear. The V end lost 5 bases, the J end lost 6 bases, and 11 bases lay between the germline ends. Germline V gene lookup returns CDR1 SGHTA and CDR2 FQGTGA. This CDR3 is built from 13 residues. The CDR3 DNA follows: TGTGCCAGCAGCACGACACCGGGCAATGAGCAGTTCTTC. The encoded protein is CASSTTPGNEQFF.

This clonotype has a handful of counts. V is TRBV6-4 and J is TRBJ2-2; 11 bases are shared with TRBD1. Germline V gives CDR1 MRHNA, CDR2 SNTAGT. CDR3 length equals 15 residues. The trim removed 7 bases at V and 3 bases at J, leaving 4 bases unmatched. The DNA of the CDR3 is TGTGCCAGCAATGGACAGGGGGCACACACCGGGGAGCTGTTTTTT. Translating it yields CASNGQGAHTGELFF.

This clonotype was seen many times. The chain recombines TRBV6-2 or TRBV6-3 with TRBJ1-5; 9 nucleotides match TRBD1. The trim removed 6 bases at V and 6 bases at J, leaving 9 bases unmatched. The CDR3 covers 15 residues. Germline CDR1 reads MNHEY; CDR2 reads SVGEGT. CDR3: CASRRTGQGSQPQHF. The CDR3 DNA follows: TGTGCCAGCAGACGTACAGGACAGGGGAGTCAGCCCCAGCATTTT.

This clonotype showed up many times. This chain connects TRBV12-3 or TRBV12-4 to TRBJ2-3, with D possibly being TRBD1 (5 bases). The CDR3 covers 12 residues. V shed 5 bases and J shed 7 bases, with 10 bases lying between them. CDR3 coding DNA: TGTGCCAGCAGTCCAGGGCAGCATACGCAGTATTTT. Translation: CASSPGQHTQYF.

This chain joins TRBV27 and TRBJ2-2; 8 bases line up with TRBD2. V trimming: 6 bases; J trimming: 7 bases; junction bases outside the gene matches: 13. The CDR3 totals 16 residues. The germline gives CDR1 MNHEY, CDR2 SMNVEV (reference sequence). CDR3 sequence (DNA): TGTGCCAGCAGGGACCTAAATCGGGGGGGGATCGGGGAGCTGTTTTTT. Its protein is CASRDLNRGGIGELFF.

This clonotype appeared many times. The chain is built from TRBV3-1 and TRBJ2-6, with 16 bases lining up with TRBD2. The V gene end was trimmed by 4 bases and the J gene end by 3 bases; junction bases not matched to a gene: 3. The CDR3 is 18 amino acids. CDR1 and CDR2 from the germline V gene are LGHDT and YNNKEL (reference sequence). The CDR3 DNA reads as TGTGCCAGCAGCCTCGGGACTAGCGGGAGGGTTGGGGCCAACGTCCTGACTTTC. This translates into CASSLGTSGRVGANVLTF.

The chain uses TRBV25-1 and TRBJ2-1, with a tentative D call TRBD1 (6 bases). The V end lost 1 base, the J end lost 7 bases, and 11 bases lay between the germline ends. The CDR3 has 14 residues. CDR1 is MGHDK, CDR2 SYGVNS, per germline. The CDR3 reads CASSESAGTNEQFF. DNA of the CDR3: TGTGCCAGCAGTGAATCTGCAGGGACAAATGAGCAGTTCTTC.

This CDR3 is CASSPVLTGNYGYTF. The CDR3 DNA follows: TGTGCCAGCTCACCTGTTCTGACTGGCAACTATGGCTACACCTTC. The chain recombines TRBV18 with TRBJ1-2, with D unresolved. Germline CDR1 is KGHSH and CDR2 is LQKENI. The germline V and J ends were trimmed by 3 bases and 2 bases, with 13 bases remaining between them. The CDR3 totals 15 residues.

In its sample, this clonotype was seen many times. The CDR3 DNA follows: TGTGCCAGCAGCTTACTAGGGGTTGGGACAGATACGCAGTATTTT. This sequence encodes CASSLLGVGTDTQYF. V and J are TRBV7-6 and TRBJ2-3, with D possibly being TRBD1 (5 bases). This CDR3 region has 15 residues. Germline lookup yields CDR1 SGHVS and CDR2 FNYEAQ. With 2 bases removed from V and 3 bases from J, the gap between germline ends came to 12 bases.

In its sample, this clonotype was seen once. V gene TRBV14 combines with J gene TRBJ2-2, with 10 bases aligning to TRBD1. CDR1 and CDR2 (germline): SGHDN, FVKESK. Trimming at V came to 4 bases and at J to 6 bases, leaving 5 bases not matched to a gene. The CDR3 extends over 15 amino acids. The CDR3 region has the DNA TGTGCCAGCAGCCGGGACAGGGGTATCGCCGGGGAGCTGTTTTTT. This sequence encodes CASSRDRGIAGELFF.

In its sample, this clonotype was seen a few times. V is TRBV7-9 and J is TRBJ1-2, with TRBD1 as a possible D gene (5 bases). This CDR3 is built from 17 residues. Germline V lookup: CDR1 SEHNR, CDR2 FQNEAQ (reference sequence). With 4 bases removed from V and 2 bases from J, the gap between germline ends came to 20 bases. CDR3 protein: CASSSKDRGDPNYGYTF. The CDR3 nucleotides read TGTGCCAGCAGCTCAAAAGATCGGGGGGACCCCAACTATGGCTACACCTTC.

This clonotype was seen at least ten times. A much bigger clone sits one base away, suggesting this may be a read error. The chain is built from TRBV6-1 and TRBJ2-5, with 10 bases identical to TRBD1. The CDR3 length is 13 residues. CDR1 MNHNS and CDR2 SASEGT come from the germline V gene. The junction had 0 bases not matched to a gene; V was cut back by 4 bases and J by 4 bases. The CDR3 region is CASSGDRGETQYF. The CDR3, as DNA: TGTGCCAGCAGTGGGGACAGGGGAGAGACCCAGTACTTC.

This clonotype came up many times. The chain joins TRBV2 to TRBJ1-1; 7 nucleotides align to TRBD1. The V segment lost 6 bases and the J segment 1 base; nucleotides outside the gene matches: 11. Germline V gene data show CDR1 as SNHLY and CDR2 as FYNNEI. This CDR3 has 16 amino acids. The CDR3 loop reads CASRATRGNANTEAFF. DNA of the CDR3: TGTGCCAGCAGGGCGACCAGGGGGAATGCGAACACTGAAGCTTTCTTT.

This clonotype showed up many times. The CDR3 loop is CASSLEGLARETQYF. In DNA, the CDR3 is TGTGCCAGCAGCTTGGAGGGACTAGCGCGAGAGACCCAGTACTTC. The gene calls are TRBV7-8 and TRBJ2-5; 10 bases align to TRBD2. The CDR3 runs to 15 residues. J was trimmed by 4 bases and V by 3 bases; bases with no gene match: 5. Germline assignment: CDR1 SGHVS and CDR2 FQNEAQ.

This chain uses TRBV7-2 with TRBJ2-3; D not certain. CDR3 length equals 15 residues. The germline V and J ends were trimmed by 5 bases and 2 bases, with 14 bases remaining between them. CDR1 is SGHTA and CDR2 is FQGNSA in the germline V gene. The CDR3 DNA reads TGTGCCAGCAGCATCGGACCATCCTCCACAGATACGCAGTATTTT. Protein sequence: CASSIGPSSTDTQYF.

At least ten counts were recorded for this clonotype. V usage is TRBV3-1 and J usage is TRBJ1-2, with TRBD1 matching over 7 bases. The CDR3 has 15 amino acids. Looked up from germline, CDR1 is LGHDT and CDR2 is YNNKEL (reference sequence). After removal of 2 bases from V and 3 bases from J, the junction contained 6 bases not matched to a gene. The CDR3 protein is CASSQRDRAHYGYTF. In DNA, the CDR3 is TGTGCCAGCAGCCAACGCGACAGGGCTCACTATGGCTACACCTTC.

About this clonotype: The junction differs from germline at one of its ends, possibly a read error. The chain is built from TRBV9 and TRBJ2-5; maybe TRBD2 (6 bases). Germline V lookup: CDR1 SGDLS, CDR2 YYNGEE. This CDR3 has 14 amino acids. The CDR3 sequence: CASTPGSSREIQYF. CDR3 DNA sequence: TGTGCCAGCACCCCTGGGTCTTCCCGGGAGATCCAGTACTTC.

The table lists this clonotype with many counts. The CDR3 is CASSPTRGSQPQHF. The CDR3 DNA reads TGTGCCAGCAGTCCCACCCGGGGTAGTCAGCCCCAGCATTTT. The chain employs TRBV27 and TRBJ1-5; D is unresolved. Germline values: CDR1 MNHEY, CDR2 SMNVEV (reference sequence). The CDR3 runs 14 residues. V was cut by 5 bases and J by 6 bases, with 14 bases left in between.

This clonotype showed up many times. The V and J genes are TRBV11-2 and TRBJ1-6; tentative D call: TRBD1 (6 bases). The CDR3 extends over 15 amino acids. Germline values: CDR1 SGHAT, CDR2 FQNNGV. V was shortened by 3 bases and J by 10 bases, with 16 bases between the two germline ends. The CDR3 coding sequence is TGTGCCAGCAGCTTCTCATCGACAGGCGGCTCACCCCTCCACTTT. Its protein is CASSFSSTGGSPLHF.

This chain joins TRBV27 and TRBJ1-6; 9 bases agree with TRBD1. V shed 4 bases, J shed 5 bases, and the junction held 6 bases outside the gene matches. CDR1 MNHEY and CDR2 SMNVEV come from the germline V gene (reference sequence). The CDR3 consists of 16 residues. CDR3 amino acids: CASSYTGQGNNSPLHF. The CDR3 bases are TGTGCCAGCAGTTACACCGGACAGGGGAATAATTCACCCCTCCACTTT.